The 9 T cell receptor beta chains below all came from one sample that was sequenced in a study of T cells in Graves' hyperthyroidism and ophthalmopathy. TCR beta CDR3 regions were amplified from RNA. The HTBI primer set served for first-round RT-PCR of the TCR CDR3. TCRdb reanalysed the multiplex PCR reads using MiXCR and keeps one entry per CDR3 protein. The table has hundreds of thousands of distinct CDR3 sequences, over 15% seen once. The sequenced material came from blood. The receptors shown here come from a woman under 30 with Graves' ophthalmopathy.

This clonotype was seen only once. The chain recombines TRBV20-1 with TRBJ1-5; 8 bases map to TRBD1. This CDR3 contains 14 residues. CDR1 DFQATT and CDR2 SNEGSKA come from the germline V gene (reference sequence). V was clipped by 1 base and J by 7 bases; unmatched bases: 6. This chain's CDR3 is CSARGDRGLQPQHF. The CDR3 DNA follows: TGCAGTGCTAGAGGCGACAGGGGCCTGCAGCCCCAGCATTTT.

This clonotype was counted many times. The V gene is TRBV27, the J gene TRBJ2-1, with D perhaps TRBD2 (5 bases). Trimming removed 6 bases at V and 1 base at J, with 13 bases between. From germline, CDR1 is MNHEY and CDR2 SMNVEV (reference sequence). The CDR3 covers 15 residues. The CDR3 loop is CASSRTGGSYNEQFF. As DNA, the CDR3 is TGTGCCAGCAGCAGGACTGGCGGGTCCTACAATGAGCAGTTCTTC.

Many counts were recorded for this clonotype. This sequence joins TRBV7-9 and TRBJ2-3, with 7 nucleotides matching TRBD1. V was pared by 1 base and J by 2 bases, with 9 bases of the junction left unmatched. From germline, CDR1 is SEHNR and CDR2 FQNEAQ (reference sequence). The CDR3 is 17 amino acids. This chain's CDR3 is CASSLGAYRGATDTQYF. The CDR3 DNA reads TGTGCCAGCAGCTTAGGGGCCTACAGGGGAGCCACAGATACGCAGTATTTT.

This clonotype was counted at least ten times. The CDR3 spells CSAGGQGLPQRQPQHF. The DNA for the CDR3 is TGCAGTGCTGGGGGTCAAGGACTTCCCCAACGGCAGCCCCAGCATTTT. V usage is TRBV20-1 and J usage is TRBJ1-5; a weak D match, TRBD1 (5 bases). The CDR3 covers 16 residues. Between the trimmed V and J ends, which lost 5 bases and 7 bases, there was a span of 24 bases. In germline, CDR1 is DFQATT, CDR2 SNEGSKA (reference sequence).

This clonotype counts as medium-sized. V usage is TRBV11-3 and J usage is TRBJ1-1, with 7 positions matching TRBD1. Germline CDR1 is SGHNT and CDR2 is YENEEA. The CDR3 is made up of 15 amino acids. J was trimmed by 1 base and V by 5 bases; bases with no gene match: 7. CDR3 sequence (DNA): TGTGCCAGCAGCCGTCGGACAGGAACGAACACTGAAGCTTTCTTT. This codes for CASSRRTGTNTEAFF.

This clonotype was seen ten or more times. The rearrangement joins TRBV3-1 to TRBJ1-2, with D unclear. CDR1 and CDR2 from the germline V gene are LGHDT and YNNKEL (reference sequence). V lost 5 bases, J lost 4 bases, and 14 bases lay in between. This CDR3 comprises 14 residues. CDR3 DNA: TGTGCCAGCAGCTCCTCGTCTTTTAGCTATGGCTACACCTTC. This translates into CASSSSSFSYGYTF.

The table lists this clonotype with many counts. The rearrangement links TRBV14 to TRBJ1-1, with a weak D call TRBD1 (5 bases). CDR3 size: 15 residues. Germline values: CDR1 SGHDN, CDR2 FVKESK. V gave up 2 bases and J gave up 0 bases, with 10 bases separating them. The CDR3 DNA reads as TGTGCCAGCAGCCAAAACCCCAGGGTGAACACTGAAGCTTTCTTT. Residues: CASSQNPRVNTEAFF.

This clonotype was seen ten or more times. The chain recombines TRBV7-9 with TRBJ1-1, with TRBD1 identical over 8 bases. J lost 1 base, V lost 1 base, and 11 bases had no gene match. Germline V lookup: CDR1 SEHNR, CDR2 FQNEAQ (reference sequence). CDR3 size: 18 residues. The CDR3 DNA reads TGTGCCAGCAGCTTAGGAGGGGGACAGGTGGCCCCGAACACTGAAGCTTTCTTT. Amino acid sequence: CASSLGGGQVAPNTEAFF.

This chain uses TRBV10-3 with TRBJ1-1; 8 bases align to TRBD1. Germline CDR1 ENHRY, CDR2 SYGVKD. This CDR3 region has 12 residues. V was clipped by 5 bases and J by 8 bases; unmatched bases: 4. CDR3 residues: CAISKDRDEAFF. CDR3 nucleotides: TGTGCCATCAGTAAGGACAGGGACGAAGCTTTCTTT.